A single sample is the source of the 8 T cell receptor beta chains below, sequenced in a study of cytomegalovirus exposure and HLA in healthy donors. The PCR made use of 60 Vbeta and 13 Jbeta primers. Generated by immunoSEQ multiplex PCR, the TCRdb table keeps only in-frame clones and is missing some. The table lists fewer than 200,000 clones, over 60% of them singletons. The source material was PBMCs. These receptors originate from a man aged 35-49 years in good health and CMV-seronegative.

V is TRBV14 and J is TRBJ2-7; 9 bases are a match to TRBD1. The trim removed 4 bases at V and 2 bases at J, leaving 9 bases unmatched. Germline V CDR1 and CDR2: SGHDN, FVKESK. The CDR3 loop spans 16 amino acids. The CDR3 coding sequence is TGTGCCAGCAGCCCAACTTGGGGACAGGGCGCCTACGAGCAGTACTTC. Translation gives CASSPTWGQGAYEQYF.

This clone was detected a few times. The chain joins TRBV2 to TRBJ2-3, with 14 nucleotides matching TRBD2. Unmatched junction bases numbered 7, after V lost 5 bases and J lost 6 bases. The CDR3 runs 16 residues. The germline V gene encodes CDR1 SNHLY and CDR2 FYNNEI. The CDR3 region is CASSWTSGGRVDTQYF. Written as DNA, the CDR3 is TGTGCCAGCAGTTGGACTAGCGGGGGGAGGGTCGATACGCAGTATTTT.

The rearrangement links TRBV5-1 to TRBJ2-2; D remains unclear. The germline V gene has CDR1 SGHRS and CDR2 YFSETQ. V lost 2 bases, J lost 1 base, and 6 bases lay in between. This CDR3 spans 14 amino acids. The CDR3 loop is CASSLRQNTGELFF. CDR3 DNA: TGCGCCAGCAGCTTAAGACAGAACACCGGGGAGCTGTTTTTT.

The rearrangement joins TRBV5-1 to TRBJ1-2; TRBD1 is a possible D gene (5 bases). The CDR3 loop spans 13 amino acids. Trimming shortened V by 4 bases and J by 6 bases, and 13 bases separated the two germline ends. The germline gives CDR1 SGHRS, CDR2 YFSETQ. The chain's CDR3 is CASSRDGGDGYTF. The CDR3 DNA sequence: TGCGCCAGCAGCCGGGACGGGGGGGATGGCTACACCTTC.

V is TRBV6-4 and J is TRBJ2-4; TRBD2 matches at 12 bases. Per the germline V gene, CDR1 is MRHNA and CDR2 is SNTAGT. The V gene end was trimmed by 5 bases and the J gene end by 16 bases; junction bases not matched to a gene: 15. The CDR3 is 15 amino acids. The CDR3 DNA reads TGTGCCAGCAGTCCAACCGGACTAGCGGGACGCCCCGAATACTTC. Translated: CASSPTGLAGRPEYF.

This sequence joins TRBV2 and TRBJ2-7; 8 nucleotides match TRBD2. Trimming removed 1 base from V and 4 bases from J; junction bases left unmatched: 6. The CDR3 runs to 15 residues. The germline V gene has CDR1 SNHLY and CDR2 FYNNEI. The CDR3 reads CASSEVRAGGYEQYF. The CDR3 bases are TGTGCCAGCAGTGAAGTTCGGGCGGGGGGTTACGAGCAGTACTTC.

The chain employs TRBV7-9 and TRBJ1-5; 8 nucleotides match TRBD1. Germline V gene sequence: CDR1 SEHNR, CDR2 FQNEAQ (reference sequence). The V and J ends lost 4 bases and 6 bases, in that order; junction bases with no gene match: 5. This CDR3 region has 14 residues. The chain's CDR3 is CASSYDRGSQPQHF. The CDR3 DNA reads as TGTGCCAGCAGCTACGACAGGGGTAGTCAGCCCCAGCATTTT.

This chain links TRBV7-2 with TRBJ2-5; 7 bases are shared with TRBD2. Germline V gene data show CDR1 as SGHTA and CDR2 as FQGNSA. This CDR3 spans 15 amino acids. With 1 base clipped from V and 6 bases from J, the junction kept 8 bases outside the gene matches. The CDR3 DNA reads TGTGCCAGCAGCTTAGGGGCGACTAGCTTGAAGACCCAGTACTTC. Translated: CASSLGATSLKTQYF.